This TCR beta chain was observed in a study of blood T cell repertoires in COVID-19 (dated by TCRdb to the early 2020s). Background on the whole study: Samples from collaborators originated in the United States, Italy and Spain and spanned both the acute and convalescent phases of COVID-19. The prospective study material was composed of cDNA or gDNA derived from T cells, B-cell-depleted T cells, or PBMCs. Deeply sampled blood TCRbeta repertoires from subjects exposed to, actively infected with, or recovered from COVID-19 were included in the dataset. A freely available public database, intended as a resource for researchers studying the immune response to SARS-CoV-2, is where the repertoires were released. The samples were drawn from the first 160 participants of the ongoing ImmuneRACE study and from 1,200 or so subjects provided by 6 global collaborators. The sample metadata nearly always contained a de-identified subject ID, COVID-19 status, age in years and sex. Where available, HLA class I and class II types were taken from metadata supplied by the sample provider and were not determined by assay-based typing.

Of note for this clone: What antigen it recognizes has not been identified. Per-base quality was not reported, and no clone a single base away is much larger than it.

The immunoSEQ Assay, a bias-controlled multiplex PCR, was used to amplify TCRbeta CDR3 regions from genomic DNA. The authors' pipeline ran thus. Within the assay, amplification of reference gene primers was used to estimate how many nucleated cells each sample contained. To quantify the absolute abundance of each unique TCRbeta CDR3 rearrangement, sequence reads were collapsed and filtered. For each sample, productive Simpson clonality was calculated as the square root of Simpson's diversity index across productive rearrangements. TCRdb retrieved this table from immuneACCESS and kept in-frame rearrangements only. Not all clones are present; in checked studies, unresolved V genes account for under half, and no reason is known for the remainder. That table furnishes V, J and clone size, whereas the DNA furnished D and trimming. For this sample there are about 330,000 clones; over 75% appear just once. Clones ranked in the top ten supply about 5.4% of the sample.

The CDR3, cysteine through phenylalanine, is 14 amino acids long. The entry retains the CDR3 DNA only, 42 bases that are in frame from base 1. V lost 8 bases and J lost 0 bases, and the count of bases not matched to a germline gene is 4. CDR1 and CDR2 are drawn from the germline V gene: MNHEY, SVGAGI. What the study reported, not specific to this receptor: The quantity of clinical and demographic metadata differed by source and by participant and was supplied without curation.

Participants in the prospective study were enrolled through a virtual design, were aged roughly 18 to 100 years, and lived in 24 United States geographic areas. Cohort assignment in the prospective study relied on participant-reported clinical history from a screening survey and a study questionnaire. Recovered participants in ImmuneRACE Cohort 3 were defined by two consecutive negative NP/OP PCR tests, clearance by a healthcare professional, or resolution of symptoms. In the prospective study, whole blood, serum and a nasopharyngeal or oropharyngeal swab were collected from each participant by mobile phlebotomists. Participants in the prospective study had the option to provide additional blood draws and questionnaires over a roughly two-month period. Before DNA extraction, blood samples from the prospective study were shipped at room temperature or frozen.

The TCR sequence derives from a woman in her 30s who had recovered from COVID-19. Sequencing used PBMCs or T cells enriched from blood (not recorded which). This chain is built from TRBV6-5 and TRBJ2-3; 8 central bases correspond to TRBD1. The sequence in DNA is TGTGCCAGCTATGACAGGGGTAGCACAGATACGCAGTATTTT. Its protein product is CASYDRGSTDTQYF.